One and the same sample provided the 10 T cell receptor beta chains below, sequenced in a study of T cells expressing NK-cell markers. TCRdb reprocessed the 5' RACE reads, keeping one entry per CDR3 protein, no DNA. The sample has 350,000 to 500,000 distinct CDR3 sequences, and its top ten clones hold 7.3%. The sample consisted of blood T cells: a sorted CD56 or NKG2C T cell subset, CD4+ or CD8+ T cells, or bulk PBMC T cells (not recorded which). These receptors all come from a woman between 18 and 70 years old in good health.

V usage is TRBV20-1 and J usage is TRBJ2-7; TCRdb lists TRBD2, though no DNA is available to test this call. This CDR3 is 14 amino acids long. The germline V gene encodes CDR1 DFQATT and CDR2 SNEGSKA (reference sequence). The CDR3 here is CSAPGGGLGGEQYF.

V gene TRBV5-1 combines with J gene TRBJ2-6; lacking DNA, the TRBD1 call made by TCRdb goes unchecked. The germline V gene encodes CDR1 SGHRS and CDR2 YFSETQ. CDR3 length equals 17 residues. This chain's CDR3 is CASSLEGRISGANVLTF.

The V and J genes are TRBV29-1 and TRBJ2-3. The CDR3 contains 13 residues. Germline CDR1 and CDR2: SQVTM and ANQGSEA. CDR3 sequence reads: CSADTAQGDTQYF.

This chain links TRBV12-3 or TRBV12-4 with TRBJ1-1. The CDR3 spans 15 residues. This CDR3 is CASSFGGGVLAEAFF.

The chain combines TRBV9 with TRBJ2-2. Per germline, CDR1 SGDLS and CDR2 YYNGEE. The CDR3 runs 15 residues. CDR3 amino acids: CASSVYGTNTGELFF.

This chain connects TRBV10-2 to TRBJ1-2; TCRdb reports TRBD1, a call that lacks DNA to check it against. Per germline, CDR1 WSHSY and CDR2 SAAADI. The CDR3 totals 11 residues. Here the CDR3 reads CATGTAYGYTF.

The CDR3 spells CAWSVTGSSYEQYF. The chain links TRBV30 to TRBJ2-7. Germline lookup yields CDR1 GTSNPN and CDR2 SVGIG (reference sequence). The CDR3 runs to 14 residues.

The V call is TRBV4-3, the J call TRBJ2-5; no DNA is available, so the TRBD2 call from TCRdb remains unchecked. The CDR3 is 16 amino acids. CDR1 is LGHNA, CDR2 YSLEER, per germline. CDR3 protein: CASSQRLGEEQETQYF.

The chain couples TRBV7-9 to TRBJ1-1. The CDR3 totals 12 residues. The germline gives CDR1 SEHNR, CDR2 FQNEAQ (reference sequence). The chain's CDR3 is CASSLGGPEAFF.

The chain recombines TRBV18 with TRBJ1-1. The CDR3 covers 17 residues. Looked up from germline, CDR1 is KGHSH and CDR2 is LQKENI. This CDR3 is CASSPFGSGSMNTEAFF. Combining the CDR3 with reference TRBV18 and TRBJ1-1 gives the whole variable domain NAGVMQNPRHLVRRRGQEARLRCSPMKGHSHVYWYRQLPEEGLKFMVYLQKENIIDESGMPKERFSAEFPKEGPSILRIQQVVRGDSAAYFCASSPFGSGSMNTEAFFGQGTRLTVV.